The 32 T cell receptor beta chains below were found in one sample sequenced in a study of beta chain features in type 1 diabetes. Their recognized antigens are unknown. Reverse transcription of all isolated RNA meant that expressed TCRB transcripts were sequenced. This table comes from immunoSEQ multiplex PCR, and its TCRdb copy is limited to in-frame clones, with some not included. In the table there are around 130,000 clones, 9% of which are singletons. General study points: Across all four CD4+ subsets, people with type 1 diabetes showed modestly shorter TCRB CDR3s.

Sequenced sample: central memory CD4+ T cells from blood. The source of these receptors is a man aged 30 to 39 with type 1 diabetes.

This chain connects TRBV2 to TRBJ2-7; TRBD1 matches at 9 bases. The CDR3 totals 13 residues. Unmatched junction bases numbered 4, after V lost 4 bases and J lost 6 bases. Germline V lookup: CDR1 SNHLY, CDR2 FYNNEI. This CDR3 is CASSGDRASEQYF. DNA of the CDR3: TGTGCCAGCAGTGGGGACAGGGCAAGCGAGCAGTACTTC.

The genes are TRBV2 and TRBJ1-2, with 8 bases matching TRBD1. This CDR3 is 14 amino acids long. With 8 bases clipped from V and 4 bases from J, the junction kept 9 bases outside the gene matches. CDR1 SNHLY and CDR2 FYNNEI come from the germline V gene. The CDR3 DNA reads as TGTGCCAGCGGGCAGCAGGGGGCTGTCTATGGCTACACCTTC. It translates to CASGQQGAVYGYTF.

In its sample, this clone was seen a few times. The chain employs TRBV5-4 and TRBJ1-2; D gene uncertain. The CDR3 has 13 residues. Germline loops: CDR1 SGHNT, CDR2 YYREEE (reference sequence). V dropped 3 bases and J dropped 2 bases, with 8 bases sitting between them. As DNA, the CDR3 is TGTGCCAGCAGCTCGAACGGGAACTATGGCTACACCTTC. Protein: CASSSNGNYGYTF.

This clone was observed a handful of times. The chain carries TRBV27 and TRBJ2-3, with D perhaps TRBD1 (6 bases). Germline values: CDR1 MNHEY, CDR2 SMNVEV (reference sequence). With 8 bases removed from V and 0 bases from J, the gap between germline ends came to 15 bases. The CDR3 extends over 15 amino acids. CDR3 residues: CASGQQGRSTDTQYF. In nucleotides, the CDR3 is TGTGCCAGCGGACAACAGGGAAGGAGCACAGATACGCAGTATTTT.

The V gene is TRBV25-1, the J gene TRBJ2-7; possible D gene TRBD1, 6 bases. Germline V lookup: CDR1 MGHDK, CDR2 SYGVNS. The V end lost 3 bases, the J end lost 1 base, and 16 bases lay between the germline ends. The CDR3 totals 16 residues. The CDR3 sequence: CASSEHGTLGSYEQYF. The CDR3 coding sequence is TGTGCCAGCAGTGAGCACGGGACATTGGGTTCCTACGAGCAGTACTTC.

This clone was detected a few times. CDR3 sequence: CAITETGTSDTQYF. DNA of the CDR3: TGTGCCATCACAGAGACAGGGACTTCCGATACGCAGTATTTT. This chain connects TRBV10-3 to TRBJ2-3; possible D gene TRBD1, 7 bases. The CDR3 sequence is 14 residues long. CDR1 and CDR2 (germline): ENHRY, SYGVKD. V lost 7 bases, J lost 6 bases, and 17 bases lay in between.

This clone was detected a few times. The chain recombines TRBV7-9 with TRBJ1-2; possibly TRBD1 for D (6 bases). V was clipped by 0 bases and J by 7 bases, with 9 bases between them. This CDR3 has 13 residues. The V gene's germline CDR1 is SEHNR and CDR2 FQNEAQ (reference sequence). The CDR3 spells CASSLATGGGYTF. In DNA, the CDR3 is TGTGCCAGCAGCTTAGCGACAGGCGGTGGCTACACCTTC.

This clone was detected only a few times. The gene calls are TRBV6-1 and TRBJ1-2; D is uncertain. Germline CDR1 MNHNS, CDR2 SASEGT. V was pared by 7 bases and J by 4 bases, with 10 bases between. This CDR3 is 12 amino acids long. The CDR3 DNA reads as TGTGCCAGCATGAGCGAGTTCTATGGCTACACCTTC. Encoded protein: CASMSEFYGYTF.

The chain combines TRBV25-1 with TRBJ2-4, with a possible D match to TRBD2 (6 bases). This CDR3 is built from 13 residues. V was trimmed by 2 bases and J by 9 bases, leaving 11 bases between them. Germline V gene data show CDR1 as MGHDK and CDR2 as SYGVNS. This CDR3 reads CASSEGGIGIQYF. The DNA for the CDR3 is TGTGCCAGCAGTGAAGGAGGGATAGGCATTCAGTACTTC. Based on the CDR3 plus reference TRBV25-1 and TRBJ2-4, the full variable domain is EADIYQTPRYLVIGTGKKITLECSQTMGHDKMYWYQQDPGMELHLIHYSYGVNSTEKGDLSSESTVSRIRTEHFPLTLESARPSHTSQYLCASSEGGIGIQYFGAGTRLSVL.

This chain links TRBV5-1 with TRBJ1-1; possible D gene TRBD1, 5 bases. This CDR3 has 13 amino acids. CDR1 and CDR2 from the germline V gene are SGHRS and YFSETQ. V was trimmed by 4 bases and J by 4 bases, leaving 11 bases between them. DNA of the CDR3: TGCGCCAGCAGCCCGCAGGGTTTCACTGAAGCTTTCTTT. Protein: CASSPQGFTEAFF.

This clone was picked up many times. The rearrangement joins TRBV2 to TRBJ2-1, with a possible D match to TRBD1 (6 bases). The germline CDR1 and CDR2 sequences are SNHLY and FYNNEI. The CDR3 contains 12 residues. V was pared by 7 bases and J by 6 bases, with 10 bases between. CDR3 residues: CASMTGGNEQFF. CDR3 nucleotide sequence: TGTGCCAGCATGACAGGCGGCAATGAGCAGTTCTTC.

This clone was counted between two and nine times. The chain combines TRBV9 with TRBJ1-4, with 9 bases matching TRBD1. CDR3 size: 15 residues. CDR1 is SGDLS, CDR2 YYNGEE, per germline. Trimming at V came to 2 bases and at J to 7 bases, leaving 6 bases not matched to a gene. The CDR3 DNA sequence: TGTGCCAGCAGCGTCAGGGACAGGGCCCCTGAAAAACTGTTTTTT. This encodes CASSVRDRAPEKLFF.

This clone was seen only a few times. The rearrangement links TRBV30 to TRBJ1-1; 12 bases agree with TRBD1. V shed 4 bases and J 9 bases; nucleotides not matched to a gene: 3. This CDR3 comprises 12 residues. In germline, CDR1 is GTSNPN, CDR2 SVGIG (reference sequence). Here the CDR3 DNA reads TGTGCCTGGATTGGGACAGGGGGCAAAGCTTTCTTT. Its protein product is CAWIGTGGKAFF.

The chain joins TRBV6-5 to TRBJ1-1; D may be TRBD1 (5 bases). The ends were cut back, 6 bases at V and 5 bases at J, with 16 bases in the middle. Germline V gives CDR1 MNHEY, CDR2 SVGAGI. The CDR3 has 14 residues. CDR3 DNA: TGTGCCAGCAGCCGACTTCCGGGGGGAACTGAAGCTTTCTTT. It specifies CASSRLPGGTEAFF.

This clone was seen only a few times. This chain connects TRBV9 to TRBJ2-3; weak D call: TRBD1 (5 bases). The CDR3 contains 12 residues. Germline V gene lookup returns CDR1 SGDLS and CDR2 YYNGEE. Between the trimmed V and J ends, which lost 5 bases and 5 bases, there was a span of 9 bases. CDR3 residues: CASSEQEDTQYF. The CDR3 DNA reads TGTGCCAGCAGTGAACAGGAAGATACGCAGTATTTT.

This clone was seen a handful of times. This sequence joins TRBV4-2 and TRBJ2-2, with no clear D. CDR1 is LGHNA, CDR2 YNFKEQ, per germline. CDR3 length: 12 residues. V gave up 4 bases and J gave up 5 bases, with 5 bases separating them. The CDR3 loop reads CASSPVTGELFF. CDR3 nucleotides: TGTGCCAGCAGCCCGGTTACCGGGGAGCTGTTTTTT.

The V and J genes are TRBV6-6 and TRBJ2-5; 8 bases align to TRBD1. This CDR3 region has 14 residues. V gave up 5 bases and J gave up 4 bases; unmatched junction bases: 6. Germline assignment: CDR1 MNHNY and CDR2 SVGAGI (reference sequence). The CDR3 reads CASSTTGGGETQYF. In DNA, the CDR3 is TGTGCCAGCAGTACTACAGGGGGTGGAGAGACCCAGTACTTC.

This clone has a handful of counts. This sequence joins TRBV11-2 and TRBJ2-4; 14 nucleotides line up with TRBD2. Unmatched junction bases numbered 8, after V lost 5 bases and J lost 2 bases. The CDR3 runs to 18 residues. CDR1 and CDR2 from the germline V gene are SGHAT and FQNNGV. The CDR3, as DNA: TGTGCCAGCAGCGGACTAGCGGGGGGCCGCCTAACCAAAAACATTCAGTACTTC. Its translation is CASSGLAGGRLTKNIQYF.

This sequence joins TRBV28 and TRBJ2-2, with 10 bases fitting TRBD2. The CDR3 is made up of 16 amino acids. CDR1 is MDHEN, CDR2 SYDVKM, per germline. Trimming took 6 bases from V and 5 from J; bases not matched to a gene: 9. CDR3 coding DNA: TGTGCCAGCAGCTCGGGAGCGGGGGGGCGTACCGGGGAGCTGTTTTTT. Translated: CASSSGAGGRTGELFF. The full variable domain, rest sourced from reference TRBV28 and TRBJ2-2, is DVKVTQSSRYLVKRTGEKVFLECVQDMDHENMFWYRQDPGLGLRLIYFSYDVKMKEKGDIPEGYSVSREKKERFSLILESASTNQTSMYLCASSSGAGGRTGELFFGEGSRLTVL.

Only a few counts were recorded for this clone. The rearrangement joins TRBV5-4 to TRBJ2-3, with 7 bases lining up with TRBD2. V shed 0 bases, J shed 4 bases, and the junction held 8 bases outside the gene matches. Germline V lookup: CDR1 SGHNT, CDR2 YYREEE (reference sequence). CDR3 length: 16 amino acids. The CDR3 sequence: CASSLARVGGSDTQYF. The CDR3 DNA sequence: TGTGCCAGCAGCTTGGCCCGGGTCGGGGGGTCAGATACGCAGTATTTT. Variable domain in full (rest from reference TRBV5-4 and TRBJ2-3): ETGVTQSPTHLIKTRGQQVTLRCSSQSGHNTVSWYQQALGQGPQFIFQYYREEENGRGNFPPRFSGLQFPNYSSELNVNALELDDSALYLCASSLARVGGSDTQYFGPGTRLTVL.

This clone was detected only a few times. The chain joins TRBV11-2 to TRBJ2-3, with D perhaps matching TRBD1 (5 bases). V was pared by 4 bases and J by 5 bases, with 19 bases between. Germline V lookup: CDR1 SGHAT, CDR2 FQNNGV. The CDR3 has 16 amino acids. The CDR3 reads CASSSNPSPGQDTQYF. CDR3 DNA sequence: TGTGCCAGCAGCTCAAACCCCTCCCCAGGGCAAGATACGCAGTATTTT.

This clone was seen at least ten times. The genes are TRBV5-6 and TRBJ2-7; D uncertain. Germline CDR1 SGHDT, CDR2 YYEEEE. Trimming left V 2 bases short and J 5 bases short, with 14 bases between. The CDR3 has 14 residues. CDR3 in amino acids: CASSFTGLRDEQYF. The CDR3, as DNA: TGTGCCAGCAGCTTCACCGGGTTGCGCGACGAGCAGTACTTC.

This clone has just a few counts. This chain joins TRBV19 and TRBJ2-7, with 9 bases fitting TRBD1. There are 13 residues in the CDR3. The trim removed 7 bases at V and 5 bases at J, leaving 6 bases unmatched. Germline CDR1 is LNHDA and CDR2 is SQIVND (reference sequence). The CDR3 here is CASTGTGFNEQYF. As DNA, the CDR3 is TGTGCCAGTACCGGGACAGGGTTCAACGAGCAGTACTTC. Full variable domain (missing parts from reference TRBV19 and TRBJ2-7): DGGITQSPKYLFRKEGQNVTLSCEQNLNHDAMYWYRQDPGQGLRLIYYSQIVNDFQKGDIAEGYSVSREKKESFPLTVTSAQKNPTAFYLCASTGTGFNEQYFGPGTRLTVT.

The chain has TRBV30 and TRBJ1-2; 7 bases are shared with TRBD1. Germline V gene sequence: CDR1 GTSNPN, CDR2 SVGIG (reference sequence). This CDR3 spans 10 amino acids. With V trimmed by 5 bases and J by 6 bases, 0 bases remained unmatched. CDR3 amino acids: CAWGQDGYTF. CDR3 sequence (DNA): TGTGCCTGGGGACAGGATGGCTACACCTTC.

Only a few counts were recorded for this clone. The chain employs TRBV4-3 and TRBJ2-3, with 7 bases identical to TRBD2. CDR1 is LGHNA, CDR2 YSLEER, per germline. V lost 1 base to trimming and J lost 0 bases; unmatched junction nucleotides: 4. The CDR3 is 16 residues long. The CDR3 nucleotides read TGCGCCAGCAGCCAAGGGAATAGCGGGAGCACAGATACGCAGTATTTT. Translation gives CASSQGNSGSTDTQYF.

The chain has TRBV14 and TRBJ2-7; TRBD1 agrees at 7 bases. Germline V gene data show CDR1 as SGHDN and CDR2 as FVKESK. The CDR3 is 15 amino acids. The V segment lost 2 bases and the J segment 3 bases; nucleotides outside the gene matches: 7. CDR3 sequence (DNA): TGTGCCAGCAGCCAACCCGGGACAGCTAACTACGAGCAGTACTTC. Its protein is CASSQPGTANYEQYF.

To note about this clone: Other DNA sequences within the sample encode an identical CDR3. The rearrangement uses TRBV7-2 and TRBJ2-5; 8 bases align to TRBD2. V dropped 6 bases and J dropped 5; count of bases not matched to a gene: 8. Germline lookup yields CDR1 SGHTA and CDR2 FQGNSA. The CDR3 covers 14 residues. CDR3 region: CASRRGGPGETQYF. The CDR3 region has the DNA TGTGCCAGCAGACGCGGGGGGCCGGGGGAGACCCAGTACTTC.

This clone was seen repeatedly, ten times or more. The chain combines TRBV7-3 with TRBJ2-7; the D gene is possibly TRBD2 (7 bases). Looked up from germline, CDR1 is SGHTA and CDR2 is FQGTGA. The length of the CDR3 is 15 residues. V was cut by 2 bases and J by 4 bases, with 15 bases left in between. As DNA, the CDR3 is TGTGCCAGCAGCTTATTCGGGGGGCTGGAGTACGAGCAGTACTTC. Amino acid sequence: CASSLFGGLEYEQYF.

The sample holds a few counts of this clone. J is TRBJ1-1 and V is TRBV2; D gene uncertain. This CDR3 contains 14 residues. Germline CDR1 is SNHLY and CDR2 is FYNNEI. V lost 3 bases and J lost 6, with 14 bases in between. The CDR3 region is CASSDRSRASEAFF. Written as DNA, the CDR3 is TGTGCCAGCAGTGATCGGTCTAGAGCCTCTGAAGCTTTCTTT.

The genes are TRBV5-1 and TRBJ2-3; possible D gene TRBD2, 5 bases. V was pared by 2 bases and J by 0 bases, with 16 bases between. The CDR3 totals 17 residues. Germline V lookup: CDR1 SGHRS, CDR2 YFSETQ. CDR3 sequence reads: CASSLGAKGASTDTQYF. The CDR3 nucleotides are TGCGCCAGCAGCTTAGGAGCCAAGGGAGCTAGCACAGATACGCAGTATTTT. Full variable domain (missing parts from reference TRBV5-1 and TRBJ2-3): KAGVTQTPRYLIKTRGQQVTLSCSPISGHRSVSWYQQTPGQGLQFLFEYFSETQRNKGNFPGRFSGRQFSNSRSEMNVSTLELGDSALYLCASSLGAKGASTDTQYFGPGTRLTVL.

The chain is built from TRBV5-1 and TRBJ2-3; D call uncertain. Trimming shortened V by 4 bases and J by 1 base, and 16 bases separated the two germline ends. The CDR3 consists of 16 residues. Per the germline V gene, CDR1 is SGHRS and CDR2 is YFSETQ. The CDR3 protein is CASSLLSGPGTDTQYF. The DNA for the CDR3 is TGCGCCAGCAGCCTGTTATCGGGTCCCGGCACAGATACGCAGTATTTT.

This clone occurred a few times. The chain joins TRBV2 to TRBJ2-1; TRBD1 might be the D (6 bases). This CDR3 is built from 16 residues. Germline loops: CDR1 SNHLY, CDR2 FYNNEI. V shed 4 bases and J shed 0 bases, with 13 bases lying between them. CDR3 residues: CASSAGTTSSYNEQFF. CDR3 DNA sequence: TGTGCCAGCAGTGCCGGGACAACAAGCTCCTACAATGAGCAGTTCTTC.